These T cell receptor beta chains were read from a single sample in a study of Graves' ophthalmopathy and Graves' hyperthyroidism. A single record per CDR3 protein comes from TCRdb applying MiXCR to the multiplex PCR reads. The sample lists a few hundred thousand distinct CDR3 sequences, approximately 18% seen once, with 2.4% in the top ten. Input material: peripheral blood. All receptors come from an adult woman with stable Graves' hyperthyroidism. Both conserved end residues are part of each CDR3.

V gene	J gene	CDR3 protein
TRBV29-1	TRBJ1-5	CSVTDRGRDQPQHF
TRBV29-1	TRBJ2-5	CSVEVGGGRGETQYF
TRBV20-1	TRBJ2-7	CSASGFSYEQYF
TRBV5-5	TRBJ2-2	CASSQRTSVTGELFF
TRBV5-8	TRBJ1-1	CASSRVTGQGAPEAFF
TRBV20-1	TRBJ2-4	CSARGLAGKNIQYF
TRBV20-1	TRBJ2-5	CSARDARARGVQETQYF
TRBV6-1	TRBJ1-3	CASRNRDVYSRNTIYF
TRBV4-3	TRBJ1-1	CASSQEFYTEAFF
TRBV12-3/TRBV12-4	TRBJ2-7	CASRLNSYEQYF
TRBV28	TRBJ1-5	CASSRPGPRYSNQPQHF
TRBV18	TRBJ1-6	CASSPDQALTSPLHF
TRBV5-1	TRBJ2-7	CASKWGGGPDEQYF
TRBV6-2/TRBV6-3	TRBJ2-7	CASRGLAGGGEQYF
TRBV29-1	TRBJ1-1	CSVSGHVNTEAFF
TRBV6-1	TRBJ2-5	CASLRGKEASAKKETQYF
TRBV20-1	TRBJ1-5	CSAKSGEQPQHF
TRBV12-3/TRBV12-4	TRBJ2-7	CASSFRTSGRMAYEQYF
TRBV12-3/TRBV12-4	TRBJ1-5	CASSFEINQPQHF
TRBV19	TRBJ2-7	CASSLDRSYEQYF
TRBV7-2	TRBJ2-5	CASSFTSNREETQYF
TRBV20-1	TRBJ1-5	CSAPGTGGYAGNQPQHF
TRBV29-1	TRBJ2-5	CSGMGAGSQETQYF
TRBV28	TRBJ2-7	CASRKRGQGPHEQYF
TRBV20-1	TRBJ1-2	CSARDNDKDRVHGYTF
TRBV4-3	TRBJ2-2	CASSLSGTGVIGELFF
TRBV24-1	TRBJ2-2	CATSDPTWTSGRSGELFF
TRBV7-2	TRBJ1-2	CASSSPGAGSHGYTF
TRBV4-1	TRBJ2-5	CASSQPGARETQYF
TRBV11-1	TRBJ2-7	CASSGRWQNHYEQYF
TRBV30	TRBJ2-7	CAWSAGRTYEQYF
TRBV30	TRBJ2-7	CAWSAKSRGSYEQYF
TRBV30	TRBJ2-7	CAWSPGQGPYEQYF
TRBV19	TRBJ1-1	CASSSRGPRTTEAFF
TRBV6-2/TRBV6-3	TRBJ2-7	CASSYPSGTYSYEQYF